These T cell receptor beta chains were read from a single sample in a study of blood T cell repertoires in COVID-19. Only in-frame clones appear in the TCRdb table, and some are missing; sequencing was by immunoSEQ multiplex PCR. Of 210,000 or so clones listed, roughly 87% are singletons. Sequenced sample: peripheral blood. The source is a man aged 35 to 55 with active or convalescent COVID-19. The CDR3 runs from the conserved cysteine through the conserved F or W. D genes are given only for firm matches. A clone size is listed for some rows: how often the clone was seen (once, few, many), or a class if it is expanded.

CASKRGLADNEQFF	TRBV19	TRBJ2-1	NA	14	TRBD2
CASSLLATGGVEQFF	TRBV27	TRBJ2-1	NA	15	TRBD2
CAWSGEPSDSAFF	TRBV30	TRBJ1-1	NA	13	NA
CASSHTGPTYGYTF	TRBV5-1	TRBJ1-2	few	14	NA
CASSLLGTPYNSPLHF	TRBV27	TRBJ1-6	NA	16	NA
CASSSGLNLAYEQYF	TRBV14	TRBJ2-7	NA	15	NA
CAWSPPGGRGRGYTF	TRBV30	TRBJ1-2	NA	15	TRBD1
CASSQVEFSGNTIYF	TRBV4-1	TRBJ1-3	NA	15	NA
CASSRPSGESAGYTF	TRBV5-6	TRBJ1-2	NA	15	NA
CASSGTGTGGGEQYF	TRBV10-1	TRBJ2-7	once	15	TRBD1
CASSGGSGITDTQYF	TRBV6-5	TRBJ2-3	NA	15	TRBD2
CASSPGLAVGDTQYF	TRBV7-9	TRBJ2-3	once	15	TRBD2
CASSLASRSWGYTF	TRBV7-2	TRBJ1-2	NA	14	NA
CASSRTGADEQYF	TRBV19	TRBJ2-7	NA	13	TRBD1
CASSLGTGDYGYTF	TRBV5-1	TRBJ1-2	NA	14	TRBD1
CASSWRGQVNTGELFF	TRBV27	TRBJ2-2	NA	16	TRBD1
CASSLEGVQPQHF	TRBV5-1	TRBJ1-5	NA	13	NA
CASSIVGSPLHF	TRBV19	TRBJ1-6	NA	12	NA
CASSQATGGDWVETQYF	TRBV4-1	TRBJ2-5	NA	17	TRBD1
CAVGGVLSRGYGYTF	TRBV28	TRBJ1-2	NA	15	NA
CASSSNGGNTIYF	TRBV6-5	TRBJ1-3	NA	13	NA
CASSVSKSTDTQYF	TRBV9	TRBJ2-3	NA	14	NA
CASSLGDRGSRAYEQYF	TRBV28	TRBJ2-7	once	17	TRBD1
CSVGAMNTEAFF	TRBV29-1	TRBJ1-1	NA	12	NA
CASSPGSQLSSGELFF	TRBV19	TRBJ2-2	NA	16	NA
CASSLGDEQYF	TRBV5-1	TRBJ2-7	NA	11	NA
CASSFRDRDVAFF	TRBV5-1	TRBJ1-1	NA	13	TRBD1
CASSPGTVTEAFF	TRBV5-8	TRBJ1-1	NA	13	TRBD1
CASSAGQGHEQYF	TRBV7-9	TRBJ2-7	few	13	TRBD1
CASSSPQVAGYTF	TRBV5-4	TRBJ1-2	NA	13	NA
CASSQGGQIEQYF	TRBV4-2	TRBJ2-7	NA	13	NA
CARSQGGAEAFF	TRBV19	TRBJ1-1	NA	12	NA
CASTPRLLTGNSPLHF	TRBV28	TRBJ1-6	once	16	NA
CASSWDLTGSGNEQFF	TRBV5-1	TRBJ2-1	NA	16	TRBD1
CSVEEHRDQPQHF	TRBV29-1	TRBJ1-5	NA	13	NA
CASSIEPGHQNTEAFF	TRBV19	TRBJ1-1	NA	16	NA
CASSLTGTGGGGTEAFF	TRBV28	TRBJ1-1	once	17	TRBD1
CASIGPGLGSPLHF	TRBV27	TRBJ1-6	NA	14	NA
CASSEQGGTEAFF	TRBV19	TRBJ1-1	NA	13	NA
CASSYSLTGNSPLHF	TRBV6-5	TRBJ1-6	NA	15	TRBD1
CASSFTQGLSGNTIYF	TRBV7-8	TRBJ1-3	once	16	NA